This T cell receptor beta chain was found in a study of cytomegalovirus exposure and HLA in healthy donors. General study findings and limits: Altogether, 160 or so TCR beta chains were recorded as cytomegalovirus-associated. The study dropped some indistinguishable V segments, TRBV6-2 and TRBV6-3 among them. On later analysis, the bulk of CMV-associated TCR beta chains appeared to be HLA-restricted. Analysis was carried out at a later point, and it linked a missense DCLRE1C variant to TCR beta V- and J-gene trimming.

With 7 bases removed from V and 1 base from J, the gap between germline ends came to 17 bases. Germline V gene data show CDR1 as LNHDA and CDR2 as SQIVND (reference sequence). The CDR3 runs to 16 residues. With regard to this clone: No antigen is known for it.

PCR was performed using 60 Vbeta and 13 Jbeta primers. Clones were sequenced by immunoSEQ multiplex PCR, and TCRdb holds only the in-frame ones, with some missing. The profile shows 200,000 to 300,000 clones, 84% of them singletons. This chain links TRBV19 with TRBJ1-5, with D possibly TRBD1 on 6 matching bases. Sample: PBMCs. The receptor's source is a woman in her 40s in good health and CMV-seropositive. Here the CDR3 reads CASTLRGGPSNQPQHF. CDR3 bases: TGTGCCAGTACCCTAAGGGGGGGGCCCAGCAATCAGCCCCAGCATTTT.